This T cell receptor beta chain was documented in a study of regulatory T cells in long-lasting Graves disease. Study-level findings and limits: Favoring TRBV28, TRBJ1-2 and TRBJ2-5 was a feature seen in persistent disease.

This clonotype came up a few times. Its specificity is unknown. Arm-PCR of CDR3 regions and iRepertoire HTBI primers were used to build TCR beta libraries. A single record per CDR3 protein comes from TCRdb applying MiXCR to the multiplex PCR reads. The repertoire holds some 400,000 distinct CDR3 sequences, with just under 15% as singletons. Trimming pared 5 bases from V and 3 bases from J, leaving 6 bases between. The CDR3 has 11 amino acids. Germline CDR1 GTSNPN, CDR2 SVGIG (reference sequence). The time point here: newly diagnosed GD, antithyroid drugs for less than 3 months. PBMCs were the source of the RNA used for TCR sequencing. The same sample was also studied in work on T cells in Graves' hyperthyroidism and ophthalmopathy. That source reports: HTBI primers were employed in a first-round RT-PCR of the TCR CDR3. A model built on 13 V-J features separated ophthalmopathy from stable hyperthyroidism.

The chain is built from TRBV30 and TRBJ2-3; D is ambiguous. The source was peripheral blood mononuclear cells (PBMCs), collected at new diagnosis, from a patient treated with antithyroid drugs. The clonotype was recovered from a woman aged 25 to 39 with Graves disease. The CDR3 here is CAWGKTDTQYF. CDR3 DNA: TGTGCCTGGGGGAAAACAGATACGCAGTATTTT. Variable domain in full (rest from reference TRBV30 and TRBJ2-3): SQTIHQWPATLVQPVGSPLSLECTVEGTSNPNLYWYRQAAGRGLQLLFYSVGIGQISSEVPQNLSASRPQDRQFILSSKKLLLSDSGFYLCAWGKTDTQYFGPGTRLTVL.